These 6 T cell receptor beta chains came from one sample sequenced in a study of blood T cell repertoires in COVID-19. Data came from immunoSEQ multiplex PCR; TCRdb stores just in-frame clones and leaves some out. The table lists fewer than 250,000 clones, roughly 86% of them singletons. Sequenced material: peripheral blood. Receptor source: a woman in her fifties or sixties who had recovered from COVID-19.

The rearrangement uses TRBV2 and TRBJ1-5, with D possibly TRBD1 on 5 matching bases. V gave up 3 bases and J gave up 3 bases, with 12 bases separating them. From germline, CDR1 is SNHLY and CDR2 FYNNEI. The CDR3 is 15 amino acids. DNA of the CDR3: TGTGCCAGCAGTGATTTGCAGGGTAACAATCAGCCCCAGCATTTT. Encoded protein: CASSDLQGNNQPQHF.

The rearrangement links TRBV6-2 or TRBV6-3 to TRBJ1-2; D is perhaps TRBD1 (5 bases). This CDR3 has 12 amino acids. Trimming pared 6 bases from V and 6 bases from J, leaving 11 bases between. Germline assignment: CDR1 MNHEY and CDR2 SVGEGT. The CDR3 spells CASSEGDNGYTF. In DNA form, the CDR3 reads TGTGCCAGCAGCGAAGGGGATAATGGCTACACCTTC.

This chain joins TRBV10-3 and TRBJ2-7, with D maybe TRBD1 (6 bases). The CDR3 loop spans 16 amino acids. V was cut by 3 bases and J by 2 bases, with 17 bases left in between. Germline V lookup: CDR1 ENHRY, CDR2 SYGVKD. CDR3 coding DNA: TGTGCCATCAGTGAAGAGGGAACAGGGTGGACCTACGAGCAGTACTTC. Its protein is CAISEEGTGWTYEQYF.

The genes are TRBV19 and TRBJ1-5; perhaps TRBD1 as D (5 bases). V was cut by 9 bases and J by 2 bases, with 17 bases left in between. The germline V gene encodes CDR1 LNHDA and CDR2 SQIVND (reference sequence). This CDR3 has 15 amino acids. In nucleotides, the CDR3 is TGTGCCAGCTCCCAGGGTCGTGCTGGCAATCAGCCCCAGCATTTT. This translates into CASSQGRAGNQPQHF.

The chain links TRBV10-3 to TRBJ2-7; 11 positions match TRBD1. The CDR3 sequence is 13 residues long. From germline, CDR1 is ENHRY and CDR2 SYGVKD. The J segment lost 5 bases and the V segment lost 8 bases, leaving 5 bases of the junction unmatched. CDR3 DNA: TGTGCCATCTCCGGGGACAGGGGGGACGAGCAGTACTTC. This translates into CAISGDRGDEQYF.

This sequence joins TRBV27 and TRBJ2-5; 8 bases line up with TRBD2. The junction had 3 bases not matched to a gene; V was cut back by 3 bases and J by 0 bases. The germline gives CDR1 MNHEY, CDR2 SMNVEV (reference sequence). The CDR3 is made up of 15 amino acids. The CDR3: CASSFSGVYQETQYF. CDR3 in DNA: TGTGCCAGCAGTTTTAGCGGGGTATACCAAGAGACCCAGTACTTC.